A single TCR beta chain is shown here with its context. This record comes from a study of CD8 T cells in Susac syndrome. With random hexamers, 0.5 to 1 ug RNA was reverse transcribed. With immunoSEQ multiplex PCR, TCR beta CDR3 was amplified across 54 Vbeta and 13 Jbeta. Using its own MiXCR run on the immunoSEQ multiplex PCR reads, TCRdb lists one record per CDR3 protein. The sample yields about 110,000 distinct CDR3 sequences, about 96% seen once. Negative isolation yielded CD8+ and CD4+ T cells; FACS enriched TEMRA cells. This sequence was found in a human donor in good health. The sample was CD4+ T cells from PBMCs.

The CDR3 sequence: CASSPSSGNVGELFF. The CDR3 nucleotides read TGTGCCAGCAGCCCCTCTAGCGGGAACGTCGGGGAGCTGTTTTTT. V is TRBV7-3 and J is TRBJ2-2, with 9 bases matching TRBD2. This CDR3 has 15 residues. After removal of 5 bases from V and 7 bases from J, the junction contained 8 bases not matched to a gene. Germline V gene data show CDR1 as SGHTA and CDR2 as FQGTGA.